The present entry profiles one T cell receptor beta chain with its context. Its target is unknown. Primers: 60 V beta forward and 13 J beta reverse. Libraries were prepared by immunoSEQ multiplex PCR; TCRdb keeps only in-frame clonotypes and omits some of them. This sample carries tens of thousands of clones, roughly 87% of them seen once, and the ten largest clones take less than 7%. These data belong to a study of glioma-infiltrating T cells after dendritic cell vaccination. Study-level information: Patients received autologous tumor lysate-pulsed dendritic cell vaccination between the early 2000s and the early 2010s. Study findings and constraints: Estimated pretreatment TIL content predicted outcome after dendritic cell vaccination.

V lost 0 bases and J lost 6, with 18 bases in between. The CDR3 is 16 amino acids. From germline, CDR1 is SGHRS and CDR2 YFSETQ. Time point denoted: after dendritic cell vaccination, including at tumor progression/relapse. None of the glioblastoma patients had an isocitrate dehydrogenase mutation. The chain combines TRBV5-1 with TRBJ1-1; maybe TRBD1 (6 bases). This TCR was recovered from a human donor with glioblastoma. The sequencing here drew on blood, taken after dendritic cell vaccination. The CDR3 loop is CASSLGSTGRVSEAFF. The CDR3 DNA reads as TGCGCCAGCAGCTTGGGTTCGACAGGTCGGGTCTCTGAAGCTTTCTTT.